This T cell receptor (beta chain) came from a study of blood T cell repertoires in COVID-19. Study background: T cells, B-cell-depleted T cells, or PBMCs provided the cDNA or gDNA that served as material.

In the authors' methods: Researchers report that nucleated cell counts were estimated from reference gene primer amplification. TCRdb's table, derived via immunoSEQ multiplex PCR, lists solely in-frame clones and lacks some. V and J calls and clone size come straight from that table; D and trimming were deduced from the DNA. Among about 200,000 clones listed, around 85% were seen once. The CDR3 has 15 residues. Trimming at V came to 6 bases and at J to 0 bases, leaving 4 bases not matched to a gene. Looked up from germline, CDR1 is KGHSH and CDR2 is LQKENI. The TCR sequence derives from a man aged 55-75 years with acute or convalescent COVID-19. The chain has TRBV18 and TRBJ2-7; 11 nucleotides agree with TRBD2. The specimen was peripheral blood. The CDR3 DNA reads as TGTGCCAGCTCTCCCGGGACTAGCGGCTCCTACGAGCAGTACTTC. This sequence encodes CASSPGTSGSYEQYF.